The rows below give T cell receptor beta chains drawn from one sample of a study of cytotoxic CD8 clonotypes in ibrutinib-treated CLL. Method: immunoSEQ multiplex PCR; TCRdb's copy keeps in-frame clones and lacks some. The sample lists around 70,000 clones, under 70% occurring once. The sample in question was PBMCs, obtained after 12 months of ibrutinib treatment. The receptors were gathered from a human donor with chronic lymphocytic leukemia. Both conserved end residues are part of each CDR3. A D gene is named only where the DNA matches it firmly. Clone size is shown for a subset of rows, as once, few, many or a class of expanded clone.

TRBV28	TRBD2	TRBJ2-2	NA	CASRYSGGRNTGELFF	TGTGCCAGCAGATACAGCGGGGGCCGTAACACCGGGGAGCTGTTTTTT
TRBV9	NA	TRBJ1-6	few	CASSVDLGLNSPLHF	TGTGCCAGCAGCGTTGATTTGGGCCTTAATTCACCCCTCCACTTT
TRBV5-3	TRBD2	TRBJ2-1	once	CARNPGTSGGREQFF	TGTGCCAGAAACCCCGGGACTAGCGGGGGCCGTGAGCAGTTCTTC
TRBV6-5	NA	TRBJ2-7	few	CASSSRRSSYEQYF	TGTGCCAGCAGTTCCAGGAGATCCTCCTACGAGCAGTACTTC
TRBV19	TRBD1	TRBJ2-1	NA	CASSEGPKGAQFF	TGTGCCAGTAGCGAAGGCCCCAAGGGGGCGCAGTTCTTC
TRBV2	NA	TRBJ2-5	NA	CASSDSGTQETQYF	TGTGCCAGCAGTGACTCGGGGACCCAAGAGACCCAGTACTTC
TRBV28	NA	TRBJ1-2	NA	CASSLTVGYGYTF	TGTGCCAGCAGTTTAACAGTGGGGTATGGCTACACCTTC
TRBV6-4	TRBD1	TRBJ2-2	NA	CASSDRPGGANTGELFF	TGTGCCAGCAGTGACCGACCAGGGGGCGCGAACACCGGGGAGCTGTTTTTT
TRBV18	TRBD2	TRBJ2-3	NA	CASSPRLAGASDTQYF	TGTGCCAGCTCACCGAGACTAGCGGGGGCGTCAGATACGCAGTATTTT
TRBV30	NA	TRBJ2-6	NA	CAWNPGNSGANVLTF	TGTGCCTGGAATCCAGGCAACTCTGGGGCCAACGTCCTGACTTTC
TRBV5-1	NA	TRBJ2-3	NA	CASSLVDSTDTQYF	TGCGCCAGCAGCTTGGTGGACAGCACAGATACGCAGTATTTT
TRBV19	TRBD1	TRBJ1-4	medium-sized	CASSASGGWGEKLFF	TGTGCCAGTTCTGCTTCAGGGGGGTGGGGTGAAAAACTGTTTTTT
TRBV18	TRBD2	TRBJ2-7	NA	CASSPPLAGPTYEQYF	TGTGCCAGCTCACCACCATTAGCGGGACCAACCTACGAGCAGTACTTC
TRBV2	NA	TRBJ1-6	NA	CASSAAGSYNSPLHF	TGTGCCAGCAGTGCTGCGGGTTCCTATAATTCACCCCTCCACTTT
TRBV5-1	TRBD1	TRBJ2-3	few	CASRADRADTQYF	TGCGCCAGCCGCGCGGACAGGGCGGATACGCAGTATTTT
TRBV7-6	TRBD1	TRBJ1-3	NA	CASSEYQGAGGNTIYF	TGTGCCAGCAGCGAATATCAGGGGGCAGGCGGAAACACCATATATTTT
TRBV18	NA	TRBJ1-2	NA	CASSPSRGKDGYTF	TGTGCCAGCTCACCCTCGCGGGGGAAGGATGGCTACACCTTC
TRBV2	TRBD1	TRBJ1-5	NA	CASSEAPGQGAMKSNQPQHF	TGTGCCAGCAGTGAAGCGCCCGGACAGGGGGCGATGAAAAGCAATCAGCCCCAGCATTTT
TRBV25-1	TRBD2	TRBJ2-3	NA	CASTRTSSPTDTQYF	TGTGCCAGCACCCGGACTAGCAGCCCCACAGATACGCAGTATTTT
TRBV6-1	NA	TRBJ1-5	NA	CASSLRADGNQPQHF	TGTGCCAGCAGTCTCCGAGCGGACGGCAATCAGCCCCAGCATTTT
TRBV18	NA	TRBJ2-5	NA	CASSLVRQETQYF	TGTGCCAGCTCCCTTGTCCGACAAGAGACCCAGTACTTC
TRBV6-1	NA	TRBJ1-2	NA	CASSEGSAINYGYTF	TGTGCCAGCAGTGAAGGGTCAGCAATTAACTATGGCTACACCTTC
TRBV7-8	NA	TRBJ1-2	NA	CASSLFPGANYGYTF	TGTGCCAGCAGCTTATTCCCAGGGGCTAACTATGGCTACACCTTC
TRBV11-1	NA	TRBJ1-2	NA	CASSLGHRQGDYGYTF	TGTGCCAGCAGCTTAGGTCATCGGCAGGGCGACTATGGCTACACCTTC
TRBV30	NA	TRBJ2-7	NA	CAWSVGGYEQYF	TGTGCCTGGAGTGTAGGCGGCTACGAGCAGTACTTC
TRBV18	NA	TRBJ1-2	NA	CASSPLQGVDSGYTF	TGTGCCAGCTCACCACTCCAGGGTGTGGATTCTGGCTACACCTTC
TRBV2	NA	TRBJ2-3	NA	CASSEEALQTQYF	TGTGCCAGCAGTGAAGAAGCATTACAGACGCAGTATTTT